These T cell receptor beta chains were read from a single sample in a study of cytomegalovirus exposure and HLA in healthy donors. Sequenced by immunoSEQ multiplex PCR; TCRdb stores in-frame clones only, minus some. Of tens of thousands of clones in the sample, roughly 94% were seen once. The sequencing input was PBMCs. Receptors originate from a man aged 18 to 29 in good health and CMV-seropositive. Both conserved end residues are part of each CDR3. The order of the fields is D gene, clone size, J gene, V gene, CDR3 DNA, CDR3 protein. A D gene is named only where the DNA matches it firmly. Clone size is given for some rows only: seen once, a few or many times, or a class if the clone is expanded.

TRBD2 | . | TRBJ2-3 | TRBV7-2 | TGTGCCAGCAGCTTAGCGGCTTTCGGGACTAGGGATCGGACGCAGTATTTT | CASSLAAFGTRDRTQYF
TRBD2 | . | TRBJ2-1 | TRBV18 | TGTGCCAGCTCACCGCTAGCGGGATTCGAGCAGTTCTTC | CASSPLAGFEQFF
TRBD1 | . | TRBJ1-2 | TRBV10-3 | TGTGCCATCAGTGAGTCAACAGGGGATGGCTACACCTTC | CAISESTGDGYTF
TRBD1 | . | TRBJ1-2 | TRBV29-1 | TGCAGCGTTGAGGGACAGGGTGGACTAAACTATGGCTACACCTTC | CSVEGQGGLNYGYTF
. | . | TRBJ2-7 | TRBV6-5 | TGTGCCAGCAGTTACTCTGGCAGAGGGAACCCCTACGAGCAGTACTTC | CASSYSGRGNPYEQYF
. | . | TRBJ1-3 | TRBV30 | TGTGCCTGGAGTCGACTTGACGGATACTCTGGAAACACCATATATTTT | CAWSRLDGYSGNTIYF
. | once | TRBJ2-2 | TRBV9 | TGTGCCAGCAGCACACGACGGGACACATCGAACACCGGGGAGCTGTTTTTT | CASSTRRDTSNTGELFF
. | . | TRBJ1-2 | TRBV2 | TGTGCCAGCAGTCCCGAGGCTCAGGGGCACGGCTACACCTTC | CASSPEAQGHGYTF
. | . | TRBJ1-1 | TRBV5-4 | TGTGCCAGCAGCCGAGACTGGAACACTGAAGCTTTCTTT | CASSRDWNTEAFF
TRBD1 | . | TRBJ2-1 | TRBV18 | TGTGCCAGCTCACTCCGGGACAGGGGACCCGTTCATTACAATGAGCAGTTCTTC | CASSLRDRGPVHYNEQFF
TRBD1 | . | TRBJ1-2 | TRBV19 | TGTGCCAGTAGCCTGGGGGACAGCCTGATCTATGGCTACACCTTC | CASSLGDSLIYGYTF
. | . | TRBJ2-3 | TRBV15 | TGTGCCACCAGCAGAGATGCACAGGGAAAAGATACGCAGTATTTT | CATSRDAQGKDTQYF
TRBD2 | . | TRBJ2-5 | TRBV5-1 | TGCGCCAGTGAACGGGGGGGTGACGAGACCCAGTACTTC | CASERGGDETQYF
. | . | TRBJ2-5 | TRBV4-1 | TGCGCCAGCAGCCAAGCCATCCAGGGGACCCAGTACTTC | CASSQAIQGTQYF
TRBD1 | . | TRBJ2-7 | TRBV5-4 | TGTGCCAGCCGGGCGGGGACAGGGTCCTACGAGCAGTACTTC | CASRAGTGSYEQYF
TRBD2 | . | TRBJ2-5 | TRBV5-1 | TGCGCCAGCAGCCTAGCGGGAGCCGAGACCCAGTACTTC | CASSLAGAETQYF
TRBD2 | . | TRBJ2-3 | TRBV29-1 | TGCAGCGTTGAGTTGGCCGGGAGGGCAACAGATACGCAGTATTTT | CSVELAGRATDTQYF
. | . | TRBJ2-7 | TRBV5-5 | TGTGCCAGCAGCCCGGAGGGAATTGAGCAGTACTTC | CASSPEGIEQYF
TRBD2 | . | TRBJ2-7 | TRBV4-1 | TGCGCCAGCAGCCAAGATCATGCGGGGGTAAGCTACGAGCAGTACTTC | CASSQDHAGVSYEQYF
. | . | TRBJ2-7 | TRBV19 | TGTGCCAGTAGTATAGTGGGAGCTTCCTACGAGCAGTACTTC | CASSIVGASYEQYF
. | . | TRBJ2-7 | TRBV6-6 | TGTGCCAGCAGTTACTCGTCCGAGCAGGCCTACGAGCAGTACTTC | CASSYSSEQAYEQYF
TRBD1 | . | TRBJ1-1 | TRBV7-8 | TGTGCCAGCAGCTTTAATCAGGGGGAGAACACTGAAGCTTTCTTT | CASSFNQGENTEAFF
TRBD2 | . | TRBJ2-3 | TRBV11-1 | TGTGCCAGCAGCTTAGCGACTAGCGGAAACACAGATACGCAGTATTTT | CASSLATSGNTDTQYF
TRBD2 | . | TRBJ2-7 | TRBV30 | TGTGCCTGGAGTGTTGGGGTAAGCGGGAGGGGCTCCTACGAGCAGTACTTC | CAWSVGVSGRGSYEQYF
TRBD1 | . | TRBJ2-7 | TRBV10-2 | TGCGCCACACTCCGGGACAGCTTAGCCGAGCAGTACTTC | CATLRDSLAEQYF
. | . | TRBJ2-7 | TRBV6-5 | TGTGCCACTAAACCGGGGGGCCGGATTCCCTACGAGCAGTACTTC | CATKPGGRIPYEQYF
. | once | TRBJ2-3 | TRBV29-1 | TGCAGCGTTGCCGCGGCCACCAGCTGCTTTTCCCCAGATACGCAGTATTTT | CSVAAATSCFSPDTQYF
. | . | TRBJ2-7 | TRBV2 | TGTGCCAGCAGCCTAACCGAGGAGGGCGCGACCTCCTACGAGCAGTACTTC | CASSLTEEGATSYEQYF
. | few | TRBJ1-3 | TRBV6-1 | TGTGCCAGCGCTATTGATTACTCTGGAAACACCATATATTTT | CASAIDYSGNTIYF
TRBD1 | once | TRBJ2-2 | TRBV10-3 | TGTGCCATCAGATCCCCGGACAGGGAAGGCGGGGAGCTGTTTTTT | CAIRSPDREGGELFF
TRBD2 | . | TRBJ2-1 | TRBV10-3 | TGTGCCATCAAAGGGAGGGACCAGCCCTACAATGAGCAGTTCTTC | CAIKGRDQPYNEQFF
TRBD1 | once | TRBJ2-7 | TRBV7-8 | TGTGCCAGCAGCTTAGCCAACAGGGGTGGAAACGAGCAGTACTTC | CASSLANRGGNEQYF
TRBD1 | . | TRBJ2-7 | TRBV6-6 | TGTGCCAGCAGCTCGGACAGGGCCTACGAGCAGTACTTC | CASSSDRAYEQYF
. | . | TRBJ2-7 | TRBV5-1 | TGCGCCAGCAGCCCTAATTCCTACGAGCAGTACTTC | CASSPNSYEQYF
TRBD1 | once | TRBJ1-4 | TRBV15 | TGTGCCACCAGCAGGCGGACAGGGGCGGGAGAAAAACTGTTTTTT | CATSRRTGAGEKLFF
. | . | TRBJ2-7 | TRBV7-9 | TGTGCCAGCAGCTCAGAGGGGGAATCCTACGAGCAGTACTTC | CASSSEGESYEQYF